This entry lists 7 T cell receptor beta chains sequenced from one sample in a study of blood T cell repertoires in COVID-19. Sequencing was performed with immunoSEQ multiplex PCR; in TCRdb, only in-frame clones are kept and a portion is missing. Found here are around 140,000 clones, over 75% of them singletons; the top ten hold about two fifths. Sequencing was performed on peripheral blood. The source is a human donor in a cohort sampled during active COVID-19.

CDR3: CASSPSGDYEQYV. In DNA, the CDR3 is TGTGCCAGCAGTCCTAGCGGGGACTACGAGCAGTACGTC. J is TRBJ2-7 and V is TRBV5-6, with TRBD2 matching over 9 bases. This CDR3 spans 13 amino acids. Germline V gene sequence: CDR1 SGHDT, CDR2 YYEEEE. With V trimmed by 5 bases and J by 3 bases, 3 bases remained unmatched.

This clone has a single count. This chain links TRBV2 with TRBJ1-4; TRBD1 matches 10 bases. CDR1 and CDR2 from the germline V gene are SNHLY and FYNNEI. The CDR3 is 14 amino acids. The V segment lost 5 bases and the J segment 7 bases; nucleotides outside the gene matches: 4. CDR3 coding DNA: TGTGCCAGCAGTACCGGGACAGGGGCTGAAAAACTGTTTTTT. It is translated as CASSTGTGAEKLFF.

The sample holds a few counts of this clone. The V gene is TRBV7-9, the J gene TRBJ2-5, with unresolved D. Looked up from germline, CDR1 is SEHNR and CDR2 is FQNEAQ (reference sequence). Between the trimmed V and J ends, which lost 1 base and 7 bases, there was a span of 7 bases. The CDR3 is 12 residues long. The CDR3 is CASSLDRWTQYF. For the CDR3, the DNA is TGTGCCAGCAGCTTAGATCGGTGGACCCAGTACTTC.

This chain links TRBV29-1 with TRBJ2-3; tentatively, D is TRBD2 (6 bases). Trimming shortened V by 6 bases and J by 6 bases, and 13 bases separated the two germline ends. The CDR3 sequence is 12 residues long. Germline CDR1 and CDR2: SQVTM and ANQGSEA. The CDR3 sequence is CSVPWAGDTQYF. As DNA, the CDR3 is TGCAGCGTCCCCTGGGCGGGGGATACGCAGTATTTT.

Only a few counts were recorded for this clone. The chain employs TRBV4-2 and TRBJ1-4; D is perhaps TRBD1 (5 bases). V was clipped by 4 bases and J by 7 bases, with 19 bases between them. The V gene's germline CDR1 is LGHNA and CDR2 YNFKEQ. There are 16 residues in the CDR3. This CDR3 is CASSPTSGQGTEKLFF. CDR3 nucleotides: TGTGCCAGCAGCCCAACTTCAGGGCAGGGTACTGAAAAACTGTTTTTT.

The CDR3 loop reads CASSSHGIAGNTIYF. CDR3 DNA sequence: TGTGCCAGCAGCTCCCACGGGATTGCTGGAAACACCATATATTTT. The chain combines TRBV7-9 with TRBJ1-3; D is unclear. The CDR3 loop spans 15 amino acids. Trimming stripped 4 bases from V and 2 bases from J, with 12 bases between. Germline V lookup: CDR1 SEHNR, CDR2 FQNEAQ (reference sequence).

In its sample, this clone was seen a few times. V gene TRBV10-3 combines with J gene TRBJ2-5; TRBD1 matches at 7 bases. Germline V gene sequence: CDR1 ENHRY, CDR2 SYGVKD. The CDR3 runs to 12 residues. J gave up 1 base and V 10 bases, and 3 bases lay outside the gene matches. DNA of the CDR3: TGTGCCAACGGGGACAGCCAAGAGACCCAGTACTTC. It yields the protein CANGDSQETQYF.